These T cell receptor beta chains were read from a single sample in a study of identical twins. TCRdb used MiXCR to reprocess the 5' RACE reads, holding one entry per CDR3 protein. The sample contains 350,000 to 600,000 distinct CDR3 sequences, approximately 15% of which appear only once. The sample was also linked to a second study, of yellow fever vaccine responses in identical twins.

Sequenced input: CD4+ T cells sorted from blood. The origin of the receptors is a woman younger than 35 in good health. Each CDR3 is given without its conserved first and last residue. The D gene is left open where the match is weak. Not every row has a clone size; where given, it reads once, few, many or a size class.

>many|TRBJ2-2|NA|11|TRBV25-1
ASSGRNTGELF
>NA|TRBJ2-7|TRBD2|13|TRBV28
ASSLAGVSPYEQY
>NA|TRBJ2-1|NA|14|TRBV5-1
ASSLAVGTAYNEQF
>NA|TRBJ2-1|NA|11|TRBV18
ASSPSLDNEQF
>few|TRBJ2-2|TRBD2|13|TRBV9
ASNGRGVNTGELF
>many|TRBJ1-4|NA|8|TRBV12-3/TRBV12-4
ASSNEKLF
>few|TRBJ2-1|NA|11|TRBV25-1
ASNPPQANEQF
>NA|TRBJ2-7|TRBD1|13|TRBV6-1
ASSPDRRTKYEQY
>NA|TRBJ2-6|NA|15|TRBV5-5
ASSLVVWGAGANVLT
>few|TRBJ2-5|TRBD1|13|TRBV7-8
ASSSDRGHGETQY
>few|TRBJ2-5|TRBD2|12|TRBV6-5
ASKPSGSLKTQY
>NA|TRBJ2-1|NA|12|TRBV12-3/TRBV12-4
ASSYIGVFNEQF
>few|TRBJ1-1|NA|12|TRBV3-1
ASSQDIGVTEAF
>NA|TRBJ2-2|TRBD2|13|TRBV2
ASNPRTSGAGELF
>few|TRBJ2-3|TRBD2|14|TRBV25-1
ASSELGGGAGDTQY
>NA|TRBJ2-3|NA|11|TRBV7-2
ASSLNWADTQY
>many|TRBJ2-4|TRBD1|13|TRBV5-1
ASSADRGGKNIQY
>few|TRBJ2-5|NA|13|TRBV25-1
ASSEGQKPSETQY
>NA|TRBJ2-2|NA|12|TRBV7-8
ASSLGRSTGELF
>NA|TRBJ2-1|NA|13|TRBV5-1
ASSLYGVNYNEQF
>few|TRBJ2-5|NA|13|TRBV24-1
ATSDSAPVKKTQY
>NA|TRBJ2-7|NA|10|TRBV6-6
AGGSGTYEQY
>NA|TRBJ1-5|TRBD1|12|TRBV12-3/TRBV12-4
ASSDRVNNQPQH
>NA|TRBJ2-7|NA|13|TRBV28
ASSLAGPGQYEQY
>NA|TRBJ2-3|NA|11|TRBV15
ATSADPTDTQY
>NA|TRBJ2-7|TRBD1|12|TRBV5-1
ASSLSGGAGEQY
>many|TRBJ2-7|TRBD2|13|TRBV7-9
ASSREREANYEQY
>NA|TRBJ2-4|TRBD1|13|TRBV6-2/TRBV6-3
ASSLDRGTKNIQY
>NA|TRBJ2-5|NA|12|TRBV3-1
ASSQVQGPETQY
>NA|TRBJ2-3|NA|12|TRBV5-1
ASSPGPSRDTQY
>few|TRBJ2-1|NA|12|TRBV20-1
SARTSRNYNEQF
>few|TRBJ2-7|NA|14|TRBV5-6
ASSLWGRELSYEQY
>few|TRBJ2-1|NA|13|TRBV7-2
ASSPPGTSYNEQF
>NA|TRBJ1-2|TRBD1|11|TRBV12-3/TRBV12-4
ASSLEGQFGYT
>few|TRBJ2-3|TRBD2|16|TRBV2
ASSEAGGLAGITDTQY
>few|TRBJ2-5|NA|11|TRBV6-6
ASSYIGGETQY
>few|TRBJ2-1|NA|10|TRBV7-9
ASSLGASRQF
>NA|TRBJ2-3|TRBD2|15|TRBV5-1
ASSLGLAGGPTDTQY
>NA|TRBJ2-4|NA|16|TRBV4-3
ASSPRVWREIAKNIQY
>NA|TRBJ2-3|NA|13|TRBV5-1
ASSLTGEGTDTQY
>NA|TRBJ2-3|TRBD1|14|TRBV5-1
ASSFAGTARTDTQY
>NA|TRBJ2-1|TRBD2|12|TRBV5-1
ASAPTGGYNEQF
>few|TRBJ2-7|NA|15|TRBV27
ASSFSGRGLSSYEQY
>few|TRBJ1-1|NA|10|TRBV20-1
SARDRGKGAF
>few|TRBJ2-1|TRBD1|13|TRBV6-1
ASSKGQGTYNEQF
>NA|TRBJ2-3|NA|10|TRBV5-1
ASSIGADTQY
>NA|TRBJ1-4|NA|13|TRBV7-2
ASSPSNVGGEKLF
>NA|TRBJ1-4|TRBD1|14|TRBV7-9
ASSSPGGASGEKLF
>NA|TRBJ2-4|NA|12|TRBV11-2
ASSPPGAKNIQY
>NA|TRBJ2-7|TRBD1|12|TRBV20-1
SARGTGQGYEQY
>many|TRBJ2-4|NA|13|TRBV12-3/TRBV12-4
ASSFGSSGKNIQY
>few|TRBJ1-5|TRBD1|14|TRBV12-3/TRBV12-4
ASSSTRGQGNQPQH
>NA|TRBJ2-1|NA|15|TRBV20-1
SARDPQSGTLNDEQF
>NA|TRBJ2-1|TRBD2|15|TRBV4-3
ASSQGMPSGTRNEQF
>many|TRBJ2-2|NA|10|TRBV30
AWSLQGRELF
>few|TRBJ2-3|TRBD1|15|TRBV7-9
ASSSNPGQGVTDTQY
>NA|TRBJ2-7|NA|12|TRBV3-1
ASSRRDTALGQY
>many|TRBJ2-3|NA|10|TRBV10-3
AISPSTDTQY
>NA|TRBJ1-6|NA|14|TRBV28
ASRMVTLDSNSPLH
>NA|TRBJ2-3|NA|15|TRBV19
ASSNRDRWESTDTQY